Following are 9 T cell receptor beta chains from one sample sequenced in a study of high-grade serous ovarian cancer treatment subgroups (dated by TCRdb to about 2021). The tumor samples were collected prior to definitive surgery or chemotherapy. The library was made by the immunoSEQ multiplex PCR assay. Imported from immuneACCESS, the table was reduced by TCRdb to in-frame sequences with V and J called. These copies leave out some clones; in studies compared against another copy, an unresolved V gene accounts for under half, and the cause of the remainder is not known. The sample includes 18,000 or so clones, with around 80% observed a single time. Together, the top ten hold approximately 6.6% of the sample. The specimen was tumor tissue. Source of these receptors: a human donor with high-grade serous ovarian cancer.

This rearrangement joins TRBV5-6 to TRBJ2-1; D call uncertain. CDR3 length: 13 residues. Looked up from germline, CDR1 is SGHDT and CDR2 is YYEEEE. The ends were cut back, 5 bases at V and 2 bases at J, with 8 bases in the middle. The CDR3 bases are TGTGCCAGCAGTTCCACCCCCTACAATGAGCAGTTCTTC. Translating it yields CASSSTPYNEQFF.

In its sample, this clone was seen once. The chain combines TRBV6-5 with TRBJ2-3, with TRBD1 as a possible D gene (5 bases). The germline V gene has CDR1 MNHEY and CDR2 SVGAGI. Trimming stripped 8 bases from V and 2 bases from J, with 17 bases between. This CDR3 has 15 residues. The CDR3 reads CASLYSVTATDTQYF. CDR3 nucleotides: TGTGCCAGCCTTTATTCTGTGACAGCCACAGATACGCAGTATTTT.

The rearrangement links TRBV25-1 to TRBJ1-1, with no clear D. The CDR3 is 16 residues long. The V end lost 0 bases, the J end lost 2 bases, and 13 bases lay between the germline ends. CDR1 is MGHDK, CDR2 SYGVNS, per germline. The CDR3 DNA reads TGTGCCAGCAGTGAATACGGCCTTACTACCAACACTGAAGCTTTCTTT. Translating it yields CASSEYGLTTNTEAFF.

CDR3: CASRSTGPSTDTQYF. CDR3 nucleotides: TGTGCCAGCAGGTCGACAGGTCCTAGCACAGATACGCAGTATTTT. The V and J genes are TRBV6-5 and TRBJ2-3, with D possibly TRBD1 on 6 matching bases. The CDR3 spans 15 residues. Per germline, CDR1 MNHEY and CDR2 SVGAGI. V dropped 6 bases and J dropped 0 bases, with 13 bases sitting between them.

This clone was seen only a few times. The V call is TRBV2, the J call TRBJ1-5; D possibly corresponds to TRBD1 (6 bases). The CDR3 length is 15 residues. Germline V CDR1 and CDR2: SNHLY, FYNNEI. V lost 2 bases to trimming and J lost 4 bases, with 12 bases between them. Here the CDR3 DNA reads TGTGCCAGCAGTGAATCGGGGGCGGGTAATCAGCCCCAGCATTTT. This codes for CASSESGAGNQPQHF.

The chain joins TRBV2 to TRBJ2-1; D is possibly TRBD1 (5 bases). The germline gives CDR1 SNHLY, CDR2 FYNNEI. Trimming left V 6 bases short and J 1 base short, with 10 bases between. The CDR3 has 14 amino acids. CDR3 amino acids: CASSVDSSYNEQFF. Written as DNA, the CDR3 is TGTGCCAGCAGCGTAGACAGTTCCTACAATGAGCAGTTCTTC.

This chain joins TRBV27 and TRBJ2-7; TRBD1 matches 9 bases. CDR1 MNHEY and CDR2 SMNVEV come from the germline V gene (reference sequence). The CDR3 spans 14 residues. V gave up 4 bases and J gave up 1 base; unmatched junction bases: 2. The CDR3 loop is CASSSTGGSYEQYF. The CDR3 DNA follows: TGTGCCAGCAGTTCGACAGGGGGATCCTACGAGCAGTACTTC.

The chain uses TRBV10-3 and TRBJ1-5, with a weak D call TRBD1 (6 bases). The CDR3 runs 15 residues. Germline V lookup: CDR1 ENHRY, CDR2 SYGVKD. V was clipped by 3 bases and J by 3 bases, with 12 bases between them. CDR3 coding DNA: TGTGCCATCAGTGACGGAGACAGGAACAATCAGCCCCAGCATTTT. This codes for CAISDGDRNNQPQHF.

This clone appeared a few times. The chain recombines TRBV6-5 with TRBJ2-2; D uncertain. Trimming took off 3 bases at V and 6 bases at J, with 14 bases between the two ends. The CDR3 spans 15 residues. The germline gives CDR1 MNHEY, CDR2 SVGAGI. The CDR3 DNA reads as TGTGCCAGCAGTTATGGCGCGATAGGCGCCGGGGAGCTGTTTTTT. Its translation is CASSYGAIGAGELFF.